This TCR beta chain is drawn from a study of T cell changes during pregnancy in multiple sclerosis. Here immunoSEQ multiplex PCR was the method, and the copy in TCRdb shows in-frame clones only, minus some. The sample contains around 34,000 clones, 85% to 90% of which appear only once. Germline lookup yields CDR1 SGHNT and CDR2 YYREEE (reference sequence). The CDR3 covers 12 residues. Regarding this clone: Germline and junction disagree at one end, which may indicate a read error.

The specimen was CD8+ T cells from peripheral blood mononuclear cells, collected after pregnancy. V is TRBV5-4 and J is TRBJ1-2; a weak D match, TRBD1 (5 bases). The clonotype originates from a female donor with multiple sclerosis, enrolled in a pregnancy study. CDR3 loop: CASSLAREGSTF. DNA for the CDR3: TGTGCCAGCAGCTTGGCCAGGGAGGGCTCCACCTTC.